Listed below are T cell receptor beta chains from one sample, sequenced in a study of shared clonotypes between healthy human individuals. Libraries were prepared by immunoSEQ multiplex PCR; TCRdb keeps only in-frame clonotypes and omits some of them. The sample consists of roughly 2.1 million clones, about 93% of them appearing once. The sequenced sample was naive CD8+ T cells from PBMCs. These receptors were collected from a man aged 18 to 35 in good health. Some clones in this sample may be carry-over from other donors' samples. Each CDR3 is given with its conserved first and last residue. Each record gives: D gene, clone size, V gene, J gene, CDR3 protein, CDR3 DNA. D genes are given only for firm matches. Expanded clones get a size class; other rows say once, few or many, or leave the size out.

D gene: NA; clone size: NA; V gene: TRBV28; J gene: TRBJ2-7; CDR3 protein: CASSPGWGNSYEQYF; CDR3 DNA: TGTGCCAGCAGTCCGGGGTGGGGGAACTCCTACGAGCAGTACTTC
D gene: NA; clone size: NA; V gene: TRBV7-2; J gene: TRBJ2-1; CDR3 protein: CASRPPEWNEQFF; CDR3 DNA: TGTGCCAGCAGACCGCCCGAATGGAATGAGCAGTTCTTC
D gene: NA; clone size: NA; V gene: TRBV6-5; J gene: TRBJ2-1; CDR3 protein: CASSYGVGKMNEQFF; CDR3 DNA: TGTGCCAGCAGTTACGGTGTAGGGAAGATGAATGAGCAGTTCTTC
D gene: NA; clone size: NA; V gene: TRBV13; J gene: TRBJ2-5; CDR3 protein: CASSPGTGGTQYF; CDR3 DNA: TGTGCCAGCAGCCCCGGGACCGGCGGGACCCAGTACTTC
D gene: NA; clone size: NA; V gene: TRBV7-9; J gene: TRBJ1-1; CDR3 protein: CASKGLRNTEAFF; CDR3 DNA: TGTGCCAGCAAGGGGCTTCGGAACACTGAAGCTTTCTTT
D gene: TRBD1; clone size: once; V gene: TRBV7-9; J gene: TRBJ2-1; CDR3 protein: CASSARQGANEQFF; CDR3 DNA: TGTGCCAGCAGCGCAAGACAGGGTGCCAATGAGCAGTTCTTC
D gene: NA; clone size: NA; V gene: TRBV11-2; J gene: TRBJ1-2; CDR3 protein: CASSLRLGGDGYTF; CDR3 DNA: TGTGCCAGCAGCTTAAGGTTGGGGGGCGATGGCTACACCTTC
D gene: TRBD1; clone size: NA; V gene: TRBV29-1; J gene: TRBJ1-1; CDR3 protein: CSVDTGGSSGTEAFF; CDR3 DNA: TGCAGCGTTGATACAGGGGGCTCATCGGGCACTGAAGCTTTCTTT
D gene: NA; clone size: NA; V gene: TRBV9; J gene: TRBJ1-5; CDR3 protein: CASSREPGGLDQPQHF; CDR3 DNA: TGTGCCAGCAGCCGAGAACCGGGGGGTCTGGATCAGCCCCAGCATTTT
D gene: NA; clone size: NA; V gene: TRBV5-4; J gene: TRBJ2-7; CDR3 protein: CASSLHRAGGYEQYF; CDR3 DNA: TGTGCCAGCAGCTTGCACAGGGCTGGGGGCTACGAGCAGTACTTC
D gene: NA; clone size: NA; V gene: TRBV10-3; J gene: TRBJ1-5; CDR3 protein: CAISEDPQPQHF; CDR3 DNA: TGTGCCATCAGCGAGGACCCTCAGCCCCAGCATTTT
D gene: NA; clone size: NA; V gene: TRBV27; J gene: TRBJ2-1; CDR3 protein: CASSPAPYNEQFF; CDR3 DNA: TGTGCTAGCAGCCCAGCGCCTTACAATGAGCAGTTCTTC
D gene: NA; clone size: NA; V gene: TRBV27; J gene: TRBJ2-5; CDR3 protein: CASSTRTDQETQYF; CDR3 DNA: TGTGCCAGCAGTACCCGGACAGACCAAGAGACCCAGTACTTC
D gene: NA; clone size: NA; V gene: TRBV15; J gene: TRBJ2-2; CDR3 protein: CATSPLVPGELFF; CDR3 DNA: TGTGCCACCAGCCCACTAGTCCCCGGGGAGCTGTTTTTT
D gene: NA; clone size: NA; V gene: TRBV29-1; J gene: TRBJ2-3; CDR3 protein: CSFLTDTQYF; CDR3 DNA: TGCAGCTTTCTCACAGATACGCAGTATTTT
D gene: NA; clone size: NA; V gene: TRBV5-1; J gene: TRBJ2-7; CDR3 protein: CASRWGLTYEQYF; CDR3 DNA: TGCGCCAGCAGGTGGGGCCTGACCTACGAGCAGTACTTC
D gene: NA; clone size: NA; V gene: TRBV27; J gene: TRBJ2-2; CDR3 protein: CASSFRGNTGELFF; CDR3 DNA: TGTGCCAGCAGTTTCAGGGGCAACACCGGGGAGCTGTTTTTT
D gene: NA; clone size: NA; V gene: TRBV29-1; J gene: TRBJ2-4; CDR3 protein: CSAGHPGPQNIQYF; CDR3 DNA: TGCAGCGCCGGGCACCCCGGGCCCCAAAACATTCAGTACTTC
D gene: NA; clone size: NA; V gene: TRBV7-9; J gene: TRBJ2-3; CDR3 protein: CGSADTDTQYF; CDR3 DNA: TGTGGATCTGCGGACACAGATACGCAGTATTTT
D gene: TRBD1; clone size: NA; V gene: TRBV14; J gene: TRBJ1-3; CDR3 protein: CASSQDWTGAINSGNTIYF; CDR3 DNA: TGTGCCAGCAGCCAAGATTGGACAGGGGCCATTAACTCTGGAAACACCATATATTTT
D gene: NA; clone size: NA; V gene: TRBV15; J gene: TRBJ2-2; CDR3 protein: CATSPRRNTGELFF; CDR3 DNA: TGTGCCACCAGCCCCCGGAGGAACACCGGGGAGCTGTTTTTT
D gene: TRBD1; clone size: NA; V gene: TRBV7-8; J gene: TRBJ2-1; CDR3 protein: CASRGQLPFNEQFF; CDR3 DNA: TGTGCCAGCAGGGGACAGCTACCTTTCAATGAGCAGTTCTTC
D gene: NA; clone size: NA; V gene: TRBV14; J gene: TRBJ2-1; CDR3 protein: CASSQGRSSYNEQFF; CDR3 DNA: TGTGCCAGCAGCCAGGGCAGGAGCTCCTACAATGAGCAGTTCTTC
D gene: NA; clone size: NA; V gene: TRBV11-2; J gene: TRBJ2-1; CDR3 protein: CASSLDLSLRNEQFF; CDR3 DNA: TGTGCCAGCAGCTTAGATCTGTCTTTGAGGAATGAGCAGTTCTTC
D gene: NA; clone size: NA; V gene: TRBV19; J gene: TRBJ1-2; CDR3 protein: CASMGGHGYGYTF; CDR3 DNA: TGTGCCAGTATGGGGGGCCATGGCTATGGCTACACCTTC
D gene: NA; clone size: NA; V gene: TRBV27; J gene: TRBJ2-2; CDR3 protein: CASSFEQDGFWAGELFF; CDR3 DNA: TGTGCCAGCAGTTTCGAACAGGACGGGTTCTGGGCCGGGGAGCTGTTTTTT
D gene: TRBD2; clone size: NA; V gene: TRBV7-9; J gene: TRBJ2-1; CDR3 protein: CASSPGLAGVIRLEQFF; CDR3 DNA: TGTGCCAGCAGCCCGGGACTAGCGGGAGTCATCCGTTTAGAGCAGTTCTTC
D gene: TRBD1; clone size: NA; V gene: TRBV11-2; J gene: TRBJ1-4; CDR3 protein: CASSLVRAAGGNEKLFF; CDR3 DNA: TGTGCCAGCAGCTTAGTAAGGGCGGCAGGGGGTAATGAAAAACTGTTTTTT
D gene: NA; clone size: NA; V gene: TRBV11-3; J gene: TRBJ2-1; CDR3 protein: CASSRRGSDNEQFF; CDR3 DNA: TGTGCCAGCAGCCGCAGGGGAAGTGACAATGAGCAGTTCTTC
D gene: NA; clone size: NA; V gene: TRBV5-1; J gene: TRBJ1-4; CDR3 protein: CASSFYARTDPNEKLFF; CDR3 DNA: TGCGCCAGCAGCTTTTACGCCAGGACAGACCCTAATGAAAAACTGTTTTTT
D gene: NA; clone size: NA; V gene: TRBV28; J gene: TRBJ1-1; CDR3 protein: CASSRNRDNTEAFF; CDR3 DNA: TGTGCCAGCAGTAGGAACCGGGACAACACTGAAGCTTTCTTT
D gene: TRBD1; clone size: once; V gene: TRBV6-1; J gene: TRBJ1-1; CDR3 protein: CASSEGRGLYGTEAFF; CDR3 DNA: TGTGCCAGCAGTGAAGGTAGGGGGCTCTATGGCACTGAAGCTTTCTTT
D gene: NA; clone size: NA; V gene: TRBV2; J gene: TRBJ1-2; CDR3 protein: CASSEGDGYTF; CDR3 DNA: TGTGCCAGCAGCGAGGGGGATGGCTACACCTTC
D gene: TRBD1; clone size: NA; V gene: TRBV2; J gene: TRBJ1-1; CDR3 protein: CASIEDVRDRGRAEAFF; CDR3 DNA: TGTGCCAGCATCGAAGACGTCCGGGACAGGGGTCGTGCTGAAGCTTTCTTT
D gene: TRBD2; clone size: NA; V gene: TRBV27; J gene: TRBJ2-2; CDR3 protein: CASSPLSGRPGELFF; CDR3 DNA: TGTGCCAGCAGTCCTCTTAGCGGGAGGCCCGGGGAGCTGTTTTTT
D gene: NA; clone size: NA; V gene: TRBV4-3; J gene: TRBJ1-2; CDR3 protein: CASSPFDRGYEGGYTF; CDR3 DNA: TGCGCCAGCAGCCCATTCGATCGGGGGTATGAGGGTGGCTACACCTTC
D gene: NA; clone size: NA; V gene: TRBV27; J gene: TRBJ1-5; CDR3 protein: CASSSTAIWPQHF; CDR3 DNA: TGTGCCAGCAGTTCGACAGCGATTTGGCCCCAGCATTTT
D gene: NA; clone size: NA; V gene: TRBV30; J gene: TRBJ2-2; CDR3 protein: CAWSDSRSNTGELFF; CDR3 DNA: TGTGCCTGGAGTGATAGCCGATCGAACACCGGGGAGCTGTTTTTT
D gene: TRBD1; clone size: NA; V gene: TRBV27; J gene: TRBJ2-7; CDR3 protein: CASSYRTGGRYEQYF; CDR3 DNA: TGTGCCAGCAGTTACCGAACAGGGGGCAGATACGAGCAGTACTTC
D gene: NA; clone size: once; V gene: TRBV5-5; J gene: TRBJ2-7; CDR3 protein: CASSLVGFGYEQYF; CDR3 DNA: TGTGCCAGCAGCTTGGTCGGGTTCGGCTACGAGCAGTACTTC
D gene: TRBD1; clone size: NA; V gene: TRBV27; J gene: TRBJ1-5; CDR3 protein: CASSSSRDRGHGNQPQHF; CDR3 DNA: TGTGCCAGCAGTTCGTCCCGGGACAGGGGGCATGGCAATCAGCCCCAGCATTTT
D gene: NA; clone size: NA; V gene: TRBV27; J gene: TRBJ2-7; CDR3 protein: CASRGHVNEQYF; CDR3 DNA: TGTGCCTCTAGGGGTCACGTTAACGAGCAGTACTTC
D gene: NA; clone size: NA; V gene: TRBV7-6; J gene: TRBJ1-1; CDR3 protein: CASSLYGRSTWHQETEAFF; CDR3 DNA: TGTGCCAGCAGCTTATATGGTAGGTCTACGTGGCACCAGGAGACTGAAGCTTTCTTT
D gene: NA; clone size: once; V gene: TRBV27; J gene: TRBJ1-5; CDR3 protein: CASTPRSRGSNQPQHF; CDR3 DNA: TGTGCCAGCACCCCCCGGTCCAGGGGCAGCAATCAGCCCCAGCATTTT
D gene: NA; clone size: NA; V gene: TRBV27; J gene: TRBJ2-7; CDR3 protein: CASSSLGTVKDSVSYEQYF; CDR3 DNA: TGTGCCAGCAGTTCCCTCGGGACTGTGAAAGACTCGGTTTCCTACGAGCAGTACTTC
D gene: TRBD1; clone size: NA; V gene: TRBV19; J gene: TRBJ1-1; CDR3 protein: CASRDRGIIGDTEAFF; CDR3 DNA: TGTGCCAGTAGGGACAGGGGGATAATTGGTGACACTGAAGCTTTCTTT
D gene: NA; clone size: NA; V gene: TRBV27; J gene: TRBJ2-4; CDR3 protein: CASSLVGAKNIQYF; CDR3 DNA: TGTGCCAGCAGTTTAGTGGGAGCCAAAAACATTCAGTACTTC